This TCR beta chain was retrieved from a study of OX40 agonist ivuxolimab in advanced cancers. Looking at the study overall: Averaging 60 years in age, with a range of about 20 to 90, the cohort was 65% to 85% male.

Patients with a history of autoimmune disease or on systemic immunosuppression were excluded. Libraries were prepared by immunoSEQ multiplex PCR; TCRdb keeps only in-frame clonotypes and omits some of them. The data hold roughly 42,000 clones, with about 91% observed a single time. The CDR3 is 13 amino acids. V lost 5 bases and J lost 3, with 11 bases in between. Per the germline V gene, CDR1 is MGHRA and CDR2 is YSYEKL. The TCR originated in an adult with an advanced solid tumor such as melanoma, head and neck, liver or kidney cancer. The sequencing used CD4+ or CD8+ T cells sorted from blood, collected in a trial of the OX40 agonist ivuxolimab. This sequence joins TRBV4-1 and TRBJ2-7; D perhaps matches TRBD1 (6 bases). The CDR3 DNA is TGCGCCAGCAGCTACCGGGACAACTACGAGCAGTACTTC. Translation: CASSYRDNYEQYF.